This T cell receptor (beta chain) was captured by sequencing in a study of blood T cells in healthy people across ages. Through a sample-barcoded 5' primer and a J-beta primer mix, a second PCR was run for about 6 to 11 cycles. Each cDNA was tagged by a template-switch adaptor containing 12 random nucleotides. MiXCR, run by TCRdb on the 5' RACE reads, gives a single entry per CDR3 protein. The sample holds more than 800,000 distinct CDR3 sequences, roughly 26% seen once. V was clipped by 3 bases and J by 1 base; unmatched bases: 10. The CDR3 loop spans 19 amino acids. CDR1 is SNHLY, CDR2 FYNNEI, per germline. Findings of the study overall: Considered underestimates were the diversity estimates obtained from one million T cells. The fall in TCR beta diversity per million T cells was roughly linear with age. A strong correlation between TCR beta diversity and naive T cell percentage was seen.

Turning to this clonotype: As yet, its antigen is unknown.

This sequence originates from a woman aged 80 or older in good health. The chain uses TRBV2 and TRBJ1-5, with 12 nucleotides matching TRBD1. The sample taken for sequencing was blood. Here the CDR3 DNA reads TGTGCCAGCAGTGACCGAACGGGACAGGGGGCGAGGAGCAATCAGCCCCAGCATTTT. The encoded protein is CASSDRTGQGARSNQPQHF.